This T cell receptor (beta chain) was recorded in a study of shared clonotypes between healthy human individuals. Overall study results and limits: Clonotypes which were not shared had lower generation probabilities than clonotypes that all four donors shared.

All donors were Caucasian adults living in Nashville, Tennessee. This CDR3 comprises 15 residues. The junction had 9 bases not matched to a gene; V was cut back by 9 bases and J by 2 bases. Per the germline V gene, CDR1 is WNHNN and CDR2 is SYGVQD (reference sequence). Note on this clone: No antigen is known for it.

Every subset had its genomic DNA shared out evenly among several immunoSEQ plates. Generated by immunoSEQ multiplex PCR, the TCRdb table keeps only in-frame clones and is missing some. The table shows 950,000 to 1,100,000 clones, with about 75% occurring only once. The sequencing sample was made of memory CD4+ T cells sorted from blood. Subset: CD45RA-negative fraction. The sequence was obtained from a man between 18 and 35 years old in good health. The gene calls are TRBV10-1 and TRBJ2-3; 9 positions match TRBD2. The CDR3 spells CARSRASGVTDTQYF. The CDR3 nucleotides are TGCGCCAGGTCAAGGGCTAGCGGGGTCACAGATACGCAGTATTTT.